These 20 T cell receptor beta chains were sequenced from one sample in a study of OX40 agonist ivuxolimab in advanced cancers. TCRdb's table, derived via immunoSEQ multiplex PCR, lists solely in-frame clones and lacks some. The sample lists roughly 76,000 clones; about nine tenths were seen once. Sequencing was performed on CD4+ or CD8+ T cells sorted from blood, taken in a trial of the OX40 agonist ivuxolimab. The receptors originated from an adult with an advanced solid tumor such as melanoma, head and neck, liver or kidney cancer.

The V call is TRBV6-5, the J call TRBJ2-5; a weak D match, TRBD1 (6 bases). This CDR3 has 15 amino acids. CDR1 and CDR2 from the germline V gene are MNHEY and SVGAGI. Between the trimmed V and J ends, which lost 2 bases and 1 base, there was a span of 11 bases. Here the CDR3 reads CASSYPGQSQETQYF. The DNA for the CDR3 is TGTGCCAGCAGTTACCCGGGACAATCCCAAGAGACCCAGTACTTC.

The rearrangement uses TRBV7-3 and TRBJ2-1, with TRBD2 matching over 7 bases. Trimming took 4 bases from V and 8 from J; bases not matched to a gene: 11. Germline-derived CDR1 and CDR2 are SGHTA and FQGTGA. The CDR3 totals 15 residues. CDR3: CASSSQGLNSDEQFF. The DNA for the CDR3 is TGTGCCAGCAGCTCCCAGGGACTAAACAGTGATGAGCAGTTCTTC.

J is TRBJ2-5 and V is TRBV4-3, with a weak D call TRBD1 (7 bases). Near its end, the DNA agrees better with TRBJ2-7, so the J call may be wrong. The CDR3 is made up of 15 amino acids. Germline V gene lookup returns CDR1 LGHNA and CDR2 YSLEER. CDR3 sequence (DNA): TGCGCCAGCAGCCAAGATCAGGGGGGTTCCTACGAGCAGTACTTC. Translating it yields CASSQDQGGSYEQYF.

This chain joins TRBV4-1 and TRBJ2-5; D unclear. Gene TRBJ2-7 matches the end of the DNA better, so the J call may be wrong. The CDR3 is 13 amino acids. Germline V lookup: CDR1 MGHRA, CDR2 YSYEKL. The CDR3: CASSHTDSYEQYF. For the CDR3, the DNA is TGCGCCAGCAGCCATACGGACTCCTACGAGCAGTACTTC.

The chain uses TRBV9 and TRBJ2-3; TRBD2 matches 13 bases. J gave up 3 bases and V 4 bases, and 5 bases lay outside the gene matches. Per the germline V gene, CDR1 is SGDLS and CDR2 is YYNGEE. This CDR3 is 16 amino acids long. The CDR3, as DNA: TGTGCCAGCAGCACGGGACTAGCGGGGTTGACAGATACGCAGTATTTT. Encoded protein: CASSTGLAGLTDTQYF.

This clone was seen just once. This chain connects TRBV6-5 to TRBJ1-2; D gene unclear. CDR1 and CDR2 from the germline V gene are MNHEY and SVGAGI. Between the trimmed V and J ends, which lost 0 bases and 6 bases, there was a span of 8 bases. The CDR3 spans 13 residues. CDR3 in DNA: TGTGCCAGCAGTTACTCTAAAGTTAATGGCTACACCTTC. Amino acids: CASSYSKVNGYTF.

In this sample, this clone turned up a few times. Other DNA sequences in this sample translate to the same CDR3. V gene TRBV4-1 combines with J gene TRBJ2-7; D call uncertain. Germline-derived CDR1 and CDR2 are MGHRA and YSYEKL. The V gene lost 0 bases and the J gene lost 1 base, with 4 bases spanning the gap. This CDR3 has 13 amino acids. Here the CDR3 reads CASSQESSYEQYF. The CDR3 nucleotides read TGCGCCAGCAGCCAAGAGTCTTCCTACGAGCAGTACTTC.

The chain uses TRBV6-1 and TRBJ2-1; D is perhaps TRBD2 (6 bases). The V gene lost 5 bases and the J gene lost 6 bases, with 11 bases spanning the gap. This CDR3 has 13 amino acids. Germline lookup yields CDR1 MNHNS and CDR2 SASEGT. CDR3 protein: CASSLGLLNEQFF. CDR3 nucleotides: TGTGCCAGCAGTCTGGGACTTCTCAATGAGCAGTTCTTC.

The CDR3 loop is CASSLGLHIDQPQHF. The CDR3 bases are TGTGCCAGCAGCTTAGGTTTACATATCGATCAGCCCCAGCATTTT. V usage is TRBV11-2 and J usage is TRBJ1-5, with no clear D. This CDR3 region has 15 residues. V was pared by 1 base and J by 5 bases, with 12 bases between. Germline CDR1 and CDR2: SGHAT and FQNNGV.

V gene TRBV6-5 combines with J gene TRBJ2-1, with D perhaps being TRBD1 or TRBD2 (5 bases each). The CDR3 is made up of 13 amino acids. In germline, CDR1 is MNHEY, CDR2 SVGAGI. Trimming stripped 4 bases from V and 5 bases from J, with 9 bases between. CDR3 residues: CASSFRGHNEQFF. CDR3 DNA sequence: TGTGCCAGCAGTTTTCGGGGCCACAATGAGCAGTTCTTC.

The chain recombines TRBV4-1 with TRBJ1-5; possibly TRBD1 for D (5 bases). CDR1 is MGHRA and CDR2 is YSYEKL in the germline V gene. Between the trimmed V and J ends, which lost 5 bases and 5 bases, there was a span of 13 bases. The CDR3 totals 14 residues. CDR3 nucleotide sequence: TGCGCCAGCAGCGCGACCCAGGGAGATCAGCCCCAGCATTTT. It specifies CASSATQGDQPQHF.

The V call is TRBV19, the J call TRBJ1-2; possibly TRBD1 for D (5 bases). Per germline, CDR1 LNHDA and CDR2 SQIVND (reference sequence). The CDR3 covers 12 residues. V dropped 5 bases and J dropped 4 bases, with 8 bases sitting between them. Here the CDR3 DNA reads TGTGCCAGTAGTGGGGGGGGCTATGGCTACACCTTC. Amino acid sequence: CASSGGGYGYTF.

The chain has TRBV27 and TRBJ2-2; TRBD1 matches 9 bases. Looked up from germline, CDR1 is MNHEY and CDR2 is SMNVEV (reference sequence). V trimming: 8 bases; J trimming: 6 bases; junction bases outside the gene matches: 22. The length of the CDR3 is 19 residues. CDR3 sequence (DNA): TGTGCCAGCCTCCCTGCCAGGACAGGGGTTCTAGTTGGGTCCGGGGAGCTGTTTTTT. Translated, it gives CASLPARTGVLVGSGELFF.

This chain connects TRBV7-2 to TRBJ2-1, with 9 bases matching TRBD1. The junction had 10 bases not matched to a gene; V was cut back by 5 bases and J by 2 bases. Germline V gene data show CDR1 as SGHTA and CDR2 as FQGNSA. The CDR3 totals 17 residues. DNA for the CDR3: TGTGCCAGCAGCAGACCCGGGACAGGGTTAACCTACAATGAGCAGTTCTTC. This gives the protein CASSRPGTGLTYNEQFF.

The rearrangement joins TRBV19 to TRBJ2-1; tentatively, D is TRBD2 (6 bases). The CDR3 spans 13 residues. In germline, CDR1 is LNHDA, CDR2 SQIVND (reference sequence). Trimming stripped 3 bases from V and 10 bases from J, with 13 bases between. DNA for the CDR3: TGTGCCAGTAGTATGAATTCACTAGCAGAGCAGTTCTTC. Its protein is CASSMNSLAEQFF. The full variable domain, with the rest looked up from reference TRBV19 and TRBJ2-1, is DGGITQSPKYLFRKEGQNVTLSCEQNLNHDAMYWYRQDPGQGLRLIYYSQIVNDFQKGDIAEGYSVSREKKESFPLTVTSAQKNPTAFYLCASSMNSLAEQFFGPGTRLTVL.

The V and J genes are TRBV23-1 and TRBJ1-5; TRBD1 agrees at 8 bases. TRBV23-1 is annotated as an ORF whose role is uncertain. The CDR3 runs to 19 residues. Unmatched junction bases numbered 14, after V lost 3 bases and J lost 1 base. The CDR3 region is CASSHGGQGAPGSNQPQHF. The CDR3 DNA reads TGCGCCAGCAGTCATGGGGGGCAGGGGGCTCCGGGCAGCAATCAGCCCCAGCATTTT.

The chain employs TRBV27 and TRBJ1-5; a possible D gene is TRBD1 (6 bases). CDR1 is MNHEY and CDR2 is SMNVEV in the germline V gene (reference sequence). This CDR3 region has 14 residues. The V end lost 10 bases, the J end lost 7 bases, and 20 bases lay between the germline ends. The DNA of the CDR3 is TGTGCCACCCAAGGGATGACAGGATTCCAGCCCCAGCATTTT. Translation gives CATQGMTGFQPQHF.

The chain recombines TRBV10-3 with TRBJ2-2; 11 nucleotides align to TRBD2. Trimming took 10 bases from V and 5 from J; bases not matched to a gene: 9. The CDR3 has 15 residues. Per germline, CDR1 ENHRY and CDR2 SYGVKD. CDR3 nucleotides: TGTGCCACCGAGGGACTAGCGGCAGGTACCGGGGAGCTGTTTTTT. This translates into CATEGLAAGTGELFF.

The chain carries TRBV9 and TRBJ2-1; no firm D call. Germline V lookup: CDR1 SGDLS, CDR2 YYNGEE. V lost 0 bases and J 0 bases, leaving 7 bases between the germline ends. The CDR3 covers 15 residues. CDR3: CASSVVDSSYNEQFF. CDR3 bases: TGTGCCAGCAGCGTAGTGGATAGCTCCTACAATGAGCAGTTCTTC.

V is TRBV19 and J is TRBJ1-1; D might be TRBD1 (5 bases). CDR3 length equals 14 residues. Deletions cut 8 bases from V and 3 bases from J, with 16 bases between. The germline V gene encodes CDR1 LNHDA and CDR2 SQIVND (reference sequence). The CDR3 DNA sequence: TGTGCCAGTCACTGGGGCAGTCAGGACACTGAAGCTTTCTTT. This sequence encodes CASHWGSQDTEAFF.